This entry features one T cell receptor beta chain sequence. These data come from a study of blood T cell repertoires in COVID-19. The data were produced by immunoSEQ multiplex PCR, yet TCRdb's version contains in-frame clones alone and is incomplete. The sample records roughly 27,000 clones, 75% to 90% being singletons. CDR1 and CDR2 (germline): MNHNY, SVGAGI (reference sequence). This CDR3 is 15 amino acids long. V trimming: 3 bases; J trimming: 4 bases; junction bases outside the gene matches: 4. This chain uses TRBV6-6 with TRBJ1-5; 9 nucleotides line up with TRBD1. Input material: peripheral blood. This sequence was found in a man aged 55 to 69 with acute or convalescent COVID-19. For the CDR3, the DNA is TGTGCCAGCAGTTATACTGGGACAGGGAATCAGCCCCAGCATTTT. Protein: CASSYTGTGNQPQHF.